Shown below are 25 T cell receptor beta chains from a single sample sequenced in a study of shared clonotypes between healthy human individuals (dated by TCRdb to about 2020). Receptor libraries were prepared by the immunoSEQ multiplex PCR assay. This immuneACCESS table, as held by TCRdb, lists in-frame sequences with V and J called but not all clones. Of the missing ones, under half trace to an unresolved V gene in checked studies; the others have no known cause. This sample has about 980,000 clones in its table, and over 60% of those were observed once. Together, the top ten hold roughly 1.5% of the sample. The source material was memory CD4+ T cells sorted from blood. The intended sense of this specimen's cell subset or site label: CD45RA-negative fraction. The receptors shown here come from a man between 18 and 35 years old in good health.

V usage is TRBV19 and J usage is TRBJ1-2; D gene unclear. This CDR3 has 13 amino acids. V lost 6 bases and J 4 bases, leaving 12 bases between the germline ends. The V gene's germline CDR1 is LNHDA and CDR2 SQIVND (reference sequence). The CDR3 bases are TGTGCCAGTAGATCCGGGGTCCCCTATGGCTACACCTTC. The encoded protein is CASRSGVPYGYTF.

The V gene is TRBV7-8, the J gene TRBJ1-5; D ambiguous. Trimming shortened V by 0 bases and J by 2 bases, and 8 bases separated the two germline ends. CDR1 and CDR2 (germline): SGHVS, FQNEAQ. The CDR3 extends over 15 amino acids. Here the CDR3 reads CASSLAAQRNQPQHF. Here the CDR3 DNA reads TGTGCCAGCAGCTTAGCCGCGCAGCGCAATCAGCCCCAGCATTTT.

V is TRBV28 and J is TRBJ2-3; no definite D call. In germline, CDR1 is MDHEN, CDR2 SYDVKM. The V and J ends lost 10 bases and 0 bases respectively, with 11 bases between them. CDR3 length: 13 amino acids. The CDR3: CATVEGSTDTQYF. The CDR3 DNA reads as TGTGCCACCGTAGAAGGGAGCACAGATACGCAGTATTTT.

The CDR3 sequence: CASRPSSAQETQYF. The DNA for the CDR3 is TGTGCCAGCAGGCCTTCTTCGGCCCAAGAGACCCAGTACTTC. The genes are TRBV2 and TRBJ2-5; D is unresolved. CDR1 is SNHLY, CDR2 FYNNEI, per germline. V lost 6 bases, J lost 1 base, and 12 bases lay in between. This CDR3 is 14 amino acids long.

V usage is TRBV7-9 and J usage is TRBJ2-1; 8 nucleotides agree with TRBD1. Germline CDR1 and CDR2: SEHNR and FQNEAQ (reference sequence). V shed 4 bases and J 8 bases; nucleotides not matched to a gene: 1. This CDR3 region has 12 residues. The DNA of the CDR3 is TGTGCCAGCAGCTCAGGGGGCTATGAGCAGTTCTTC. Its protein product is CASSSGGYEQFF.

The rearrangement links TRBV5-1 to TRBJ2-5; unclear D gene. V was trimmed by 4 bases and J by 2 bases, leaving 15 bases between them. The CDR3 runs 15 residues. The germline V gene has CDR1 SGHRS and CDR2 YFSETQ. In DNA form, the CDR3 reads TGCGCCAGCAGCCGGGCCCCCAGCGTACAAGAGACCCAGTACTTC. Encoded protein: CASSRAPSVQETQYF.

The J gene is TRBJ2-2, the V gene TRBV5-1, with 7 bases lining up with TRBD1. The CDR3 sequence is 14 residues long. V was pared by 3 bases and J by 4 bases, with 3 bases of the junction left unmatched. CDR1 is SGHRS and CDR2 is YFSETQ in the germline V gene. The CDR3 DNA is TGCGCCAGCAGCTCGACAGGGACCACCGGGGAGCTGTTTTTT. The encoded protein is CASSSTGTTGELFF.

The rearrangement joins TRBV2 to TRBJ2-2; 9 bases line up with TRBD1. The CDR3 extends over 15 amino acids. Trimming took 10 bases from V and 5 from J; bases not matched to a gene: 11. Per the germline V gene, CDR1 is SNHLY and CDR2 is FYNNEI. The DNA for the CDR3 is TGTGCCACCGAGCAAGTGACAGGGGGAACCGGGGAGCTGTTTTTT. This codes for CATEQVTGGTGELFF.

The V call is TRBV6-6, the J call TRBJ1-1; TRBD1 matches 7 bases. CDR1 is MNHNY and CDR2 is SVGAGI in the germline V gene (reference sequence). J was trimmed by 2 bases and V by 5 bases; bases with no gene match: 2. The CDR3 totals 13 residues. The CDR3 reads CASSQGVNTEAFF. CDR3 in DNA: TGTGCCAGCAGTCAGGGGGTCAACACTGAAGCTTTCTTT.

This clone was seen many times. DNA for the CDR3: TGTGCCAGCAGCTCCCCAGCGAACACCGGGGAGCTGTTTTTT. Amino acid sequence: CASSSPANTGELFF. The chain combines TRBV7-3 with TRBJ2-2; no reliable D call. The germline V gene encodes CDR1 SGHTA and CDR2 FQGTGA. Trimming took off 4 bases at V and 0 bases at J, with 6 bases between the two ends. The CDR3 runs 14 residues.

This sequence joins TRBV29-1 and TRBJ1-3; no definite D call. This CDR3 region has 13 residues. From germline, CDR1 is SQVTM and CDR2 ANQGSEA. V lost 6 bases and J lost 0, with 9 bases in between. The CDR3 loop is CSVQQVSGNTIYF. Here the CDR3 DNA reads TGCAGCGTGCAACAAGTCTCTGGAAACACCATATATTTT.

The genes are TRBV6-5 and TRBJ2-1; D is ambiguous. V was shortened by 0 bases and J by 6 bases, with 9 bases between the two germline ends. CDR3 length: 14 amino acids. CDR1 and CDR2 from the germline V gene are MNHEY and SVGAGI. CDR3 amino acids: CASSYSIPANEQFF. CDR3 nucleotides: TGTGCCAGCAGTTACTCGATCCCGGCCAATGAGCAGTTCTTC.

The CDR3 loop is CASSWDQVNSGNTIYF. CDR3 nucleotide sequence: TGTGCCAGCAGCTGGGACCAGGTTAACTCTGGAAACACCATATATTTT. This chain uses TRBV7-9 with TRBJ1-3, with a possible D match to TRBD1 (5 bases). The CDR3 extends over 16 amino acids. Trimming removed 4 bases at V and 0 bases at J, with 13 bases between. The germline V gene encodes CDR1 SEHNR and CDR2 FQNEAQ (reference sequence).

This chain joins TRBV14 and TRBJ1-3; D is undetermined. The length of the CDR3 is 12 residues. The germline V and J ends were trimmed by 1 base and 9 bases, with 7 bases remaining between them. Germline CDR1 and CDR2: SGHDN and FVKESK. The CDR3 is CASSQATSTIYF. The CDR3 DNA follows: TGTGCCAGCAGCCAAGCAACGTCCACCATATATTTT. Complete variable domain (other parts from reference TRBV14 and TRBJ1-3): EAGVTQFPSHSVIEKGQTVTLRCDPISGHDNLYWYRRVMGKEIKFLLHFVKESKQDESGMPNNRFLAERTGGTYSTLKVQPAELEDSGVYFCASSQATSTIYFGEGSWLTVV.

The rearrangement links TRBV5-4 to TRBJ1-6; D perhaps matches TRBD1 (5 bases). The V end lost 4 bases, the J end lost 8 bases, and 16 bases lay between the germline ends. The CDR3 runs to 15 residues. In germline, CDR1 is SGHNT, CDR2 YYREEE (reference sequence). The chain's CDR3 is CASSPLVGTDSPLHF. The DNA of the CDR3 is TGTGCCAGCAGCCCACTGGTAGGGACGGATTCACCCCTCCACTTT.

V is TRBV10-1 and J is TRBJ1-3, with TRBD1 as a possible D gene (5 bases). The CDR3 has 18 amino acids. V was shortened by 3 bases and J by 0 bases, with 18 bases between the two germline ends. Germline V gives CDR1 WNHNN, CDR2 SYGVQD (reference sequence). CDR3 region: CASSDRSLPGTSGNTIYF. The CDR3 DNA reads as TGCGCCAGCAGTGACCGGAGCCTTCCGGGGACCTCTGGAAACACCATATATTTT.

V usage is TRBV19 and J usage is TRBJ1-4; weak D call: TRBD1 (6 bases). The CDR3 is 13 residues long. Germline V lookup: CDR1 LNHDA, CDR2 SQIVND (reference sequence). V lost 9 bases and J 6 bases, leaving 14 bases between the germline ends. The CDR3: CASQGGFYEKLFF. The DNA for the CDR3 is TGTGCCAGCCAAGGGGGGTTCTATGAAAAACTGTTTTTT. Complete variable domain (other parts from reference TRBV19 and TRBJ1-4): DGGITQSPKYLFRKEGQNVTLSCEQNLNHDAMYWYRQDPGQGLRLIYYSQIVNDFQKGDIAEGYSVSREKKESFPLTVTSAQKNPTAFYLCASQGGFYEKLFFGSGTQLSVL.

The V and J genes are TRBV14 and TRBJ1-4; weak D call: TRBD1 (5 bases). V lost 1 base and J 5 bases, leaving 11 bases between the germline ends. The CDR3 totals 15 residues. The germline gives CDR1 SGHDN, CDR2 FVKESK. The CDR3 spells CASSQGGYRNEKLFF. In nucleotides, the CDR3 is TGTGCCAGCAGCCAAGGGGGGTACAGAAATGAAAAACTGTTTTTT.

In the case of this clone: An end of the junction differs from the germline gene, which may be a read error. Other nucleotide sequences in the sample specify the same CDR3. This chain links TRBV7-7 with TRBJ1-1; 8 bases line up with TRBD1. The germline CDR1 and CDR2 sequences are SSHAT and FNYEAQ (reference sequence). This CDR3 is 13 amino acids long. This chain's CDR3 is CASSQDRGTEAFF. Written as DNA, the CDR3 is TGTGCTAGCAGCCAAGACAGGGGCACTGAAGCTTTCTTT.

The chain employs TRBV5-6 and TRBJ1-3, with D possibly TRBD1 on 6 matching bases. V dropped 4 bases and J dropped 0 bases, with 14 bases sitting between them. The CDR3 length is 16 residues. Germline CDR1 and CDR2: SGHDT and YYEEEE. CDR3 coding DNA: TGTGCCAGCAGCCTAGGAGGGGGTAACTCTGGAAACACCATATATTTT. Encoded protein: CASSLGGGNSGNTIYF.

This clone showed up just a few times. J is TRBJ2-2 and V is TRBV30; D uncertain. The V end was cut by 0 bases, the J end by 7 bases, with 12 bases between. The CDR3 runs 14 residues. Germline values: CDR1 GTSNPN, CDR2 SVGIG (reference sequence). Here the CDR3 reads CAWSVFGVHGELFF. CDR3 nucleotide sequence: TGTGCCTGGAGTGTTTTTGGAGTTCACGGGGAGCTGTTTTTT.

This chain connects TRBV7-2 to TRBJ2-7; TRBD2 is a possible D gene (5 bases). From germline, CDR1 is SGHTA and CDR2 FQGNSA. CDR3 length: 13 residues. Deletions cut 3 bases from V and 0 bases from J, with 6 bases between. The CDR3 region is CASSFAGSYEQYF. As DNA, the CDR3 is TGTGCCAGCAGCTTCGCGGGCTCCTACGAGCAGTACTTC.

The chain joins TRBV21-1 to TRBJ2-2; the table names TRBD2, a call not compared with the DNA. TRBV21-1 is recorded as a pseudogene. This CDR3 is 15 amino acids long. The CDR3 here is CASSKYAVRTGELFF. The CDR3, as DNA: TGTGCCAGCAGCAAATACGCCGTGAGAACCGGGGAGCTGTTTTTT.

This clone was detected a few times. The identical CDR3 is also encoded by other nucleotide sequences in the sample. CDR3 in amino acids: CSVQPGGTEAFF. As DNA, the CDR3 is TGCAGCGTCCAACCTGGCGGCACTGAAGCTTTCTTT. J is TRBJ1-1 and V is TRBV29-1; D remains ambiguous. The germline CDR1 and CDR2 sequences are SQVTM and ANQGSEA. Trimming left V 6 bases short and J 4 bases short, with 12 bases between. This CDR3 comprises 12 residues.

The J gene is TRBJ2-2, the V gene TRBV7-2; D is possibly TRBD2 (6 bases). The CDR3 runs to 18 residues. Deletions cut 1 base from V and 1 base from J, with 16 bases between. CDR1 SGHTA and CDR2 FQGNSA come from the germline V gene. The CDR3, as DNA: TGTGCCAGCAGCTTAGGCCGAAAGGGACTGCAGAACACCGGGGAGCTGTTTTTT. It translates to CASSLGRKGLQNTGELFF.